Below, 24 T cell receptor beta chains from the same sample are listed, as sequenced in a study of neurological immune-mediated disorders. TCRdb reanalysed the 5' RACE reads using MiXCR and keeps one entry per CDR3 protein. The sample records about 46,000 distinct CDR3 sequences, around 2.9% being singletons. Material: PBMCs. Receptors originate from a woman between 50 and 59 years old with multiple sclerosis.

This clonotype was counted many times. The genes are TRBV7-2 and TRBJ1-1; D not resolved. The CDR3 runs to 14 residues. V was cut by 7 bases and J by 10 bases, with 22 bases left in between. Germline V gene lookup returns CDR1 SGHTA and CDR2 FQGNSA. CDR3 residues: CASNSDFGRGGAFF. CDR3 sequence (DNA): TGTGCCAGCAACTCTGACTTTGGCCGTGGTGGAGCTTTCTTT.

Concerning this clonotype: A much larger clone sits a single nucleotide away, making a read error possible. The V gene is TRBV12-3 or TRBV12-4, the J gene TRBJ2-7; 8 nucleotides agree with TRBD2. This CDR3 contains 12 residues. Here the CDR3 reads CDTGRAFYEQYF. DNA for the CDR3: TGTGACACCGGGAGGGCTTTCTACGAGCAGTACTTC.

This clonotype was found many times. The rearrangement links TRBV7-9 to TRBJ1-1; D may be TRBD1 (5 bases). The V gene's germline CDR1 is SEHNR and CDR2 FQNEAQ (reference sequence). V was cut by 5 bases and J by 3 bases, with 13 bases left in between. CDR3 length equals 14 residues. The CDR3 nucleotides are TGTGCCAGCAGCCCCACCCTGGGGGACACTGAAGCTTTCTTT. This gives the protein CASSPTLGDTEAFF.

On this clonotype itself: A read error may explain this, as a much larger clone is one base away. V usage is TRBV20-1 and J usage is TRBJ2-4; TRBD1 agrees at 9 bases. From germline, CDR1 is DFQATT and CDR2 SNEGSKA (reference sequence). The CDR3 runs to 21 residues. CDR3 loop: CSARDVLVRGTGSEAKKIQYF. CDR3 in DNA: TGCAGTGCTAGAGATGTTCTAGTTCGGGGGACAGGGAGCGAGGCCAAAAAAATTCAGTACTTC.

This clonotype was counted many times. The chain employs TRBV3-1 and TRBJ2-5; no clear D. The CDR3 is made up of 14 amino acids. Germline V gene lookup returns CDR1 LGHDT and CDR2 YNNKEL (reference sequence). V lost 3 bases and J 5 bases, leaving 13 bases between the germline ends. The chain's CDR3 is CASSHVTGVETQYF. DNA for the CDR3: TGTGCCAGCAGCCACGTAACTGGGGTGGAGACCCAGTACTTC.

This clonotype was observed at least ten times. This chain joins TRBV28 and TRBJ2-7; 11 bases align to TRBD1. The germline gives CDR1 MDHEN, CDR2 SYDVKM. V was clipped by 5 bases and J by 5 bases; unmatched bases: 17. This CDR3 contains 18 residues. CDR3 nucleotide sequence: TGTGCCAGCAGTACCTTCAAAGCCGGACAGGGGGCTTTCGACGAGCAGTACTTC. Residues: CASSTFKAGQGAFDEQYF.

This clonotype showed up many times. J is TRBJ2-7 and V is TRBV5-1; D ambiguous. The CDR3 is 12 residues long. V dropped 1 base and J dropped 3 bases, with 5 bases sitting between them. The V gene's germline CDR1 is SGHRS and CDR2 YFSETQ. CDR3 sequence (DNA): TGCGCCAGCAGCTTGATCGGCTACGAGCAGTACTTC. Amino acids: CASSLIGYEQYF.

This clonotype occurred a few times. The chain joins TRBV12-3 or TRBV12-4 to TRBJ2-1; TRBD2 agrees at 13 bases. The CDR3 covers 19 residues. V shed 5 bases, J shed 7 bases, and the junction held 17 bases outside the gene matches. The CDR3 sequence is CASSTQGTSGRAMGNEQFF. Written as DNA, the CDR3 is TGTGCCAGCAGTACGCAAGGTACTAGCGGGAGGGCCATGGGGAATGAGCAGTTCTTC.

The table lists this clonotype with many counts. In nucleotides, the CDR3 is TGCAGTGCCAAAGGGACTCTGCCCACCTACGAGCAGTACTTC. Amino acids: CSAKGTLPTYEQYF. This chain uses TRBV20-1 with TRBJ2-7, with a weak D call TRBD2 (6 bases). This CDR3 is built from 14 residues. The germline V gene has CDR1 DFQATT and CDR2 SNEGSKA (reference sequence). Trimming shortened V by 6 bases and J by 2 bases, and 17 bases separated the two germline ends.

This clonotype was counted ten times or more. This chain uses TRBV10-3 with TRBJ2-7; 10 positions agree with TRBD2. V was pared by 4 bases and J by 6 bases, with 6 bases of the junction left unmatched. CDR1 ENHRY and CDR2 SYGVKD come from the germline V gene. The CDR3 totals 14 residues. The CDR3 nucleotides are TGTGCCATCAGTGGTCCTAGCGGGAGTGGCGAGCAGTACTTC. Translated, it gives CAISGPSGSGEQYF.

This clonotype was recorded at least ten times. The rearrangement uses TRBV12-3 or TRBV12-4 and TRBJ1-5, with D unclear. With 0 bases removed from V and 2 bases from J, the gap between germline ends came to 11 bases. This CDR3 region has 16 residues. The CDR3 DNA sequence: TGTGCCAGCAGTTTAGCGGTGATTGATGGCAATCAGCCCCAGCATTTT. Its translation is CASSLAVIDGNQPQHF.

This clonotype was observed at least ten times. This chain connects TRBV11-2 to TRBJ2-1; unclear D gene. The CDR3 contains 14 residues. Germline V lookup: CDR1 SGHAT, CDR2 FQNNGV. V lost 1 base, J lost 9 bases, and 13 bases lay in between. This CDR3 reads CASSLVSVGGEQFF. In DNA, the CDR3 is TGTGCCAGCAGCTTAGTTAGTGTCGGCGGTGAGCAGTTCTTC.

In this sample, this clonotype turned up many times. This sequence joins TRBV20-1 and TRBJ2-3; 7 bases align to TRBD2. The CDR3 is 14 residues long. The ends lost 1 base at V and 2 bases at J; junction bases unmatched: 3. Germline CDR1 and CDR2: DFQATT and SNEGSKA (reference sequence). The CDR3 spells CSARVSGFTDTQYF. The CDR3 region has the DNA TGCAGTGCTAGAGTTAGCGGGTTCACAGATACGCAGTATTTT.

This clonotype was seen ten or more times. The CDR3 nucleotides are TGTGCCAGCTCACCGACAGTTCTGAACACCGGGGAGCTGTTTTTT. It codes for CASSPTVLNTGELFF. The chain couples TRBV18 to TRBJ2-2; tentative D call: TRBD1 (5 bases). The ends were cut back, 3 bases at V and 1 base at J, with 9 bases in the middle. The CDR3 consists of 15 residues. Germline V CDR1 and CDR2: KGHSH, LQKENI.

There are many counts of this clonotype. This chain links TRBV12-3 or TRBV12-4 with TRBJ1-5; D is ambiguous. V was clipped by 1 base and J by 4 bases, with 17 bases between them. This CDR3 comprises 17 residues. CDR3 amino acids: CASSLEVSAASNQPQHF. For the CDR3, the DNA is TGTGCCAGCAGTTTAGAGGTTTCGGCCGCCAGTAATCAGCCCCAGCATTTT.

In this sample, this clonotype turned up many times. The chain employs TRBV7-9 and TRBJ2-7; 10 bases match TRBD1. The CDR3 length is 13 residues. Germline values: CDR1 SEHNR, CDR2 FQNEAQ (reference sequence). With V trimmed by 11 bases and J by 7 bases, 11 bases remained unmatched. The chain's CDR3 is CASHGTGVGEQYF. CDR3 nucleotide sequence: TGTGCCTCCCATGGGACAGGGGTTGGGGAGCAGTACTTC.

This clonotype was recorded at least ten times. The CDR3 DNA reads as TGTGCCAGTAGTAAGGGCGGGTCGGGCCAAGAGACCCAGTACTTC. It codes for CASSKGGSGQETQYF. The rearrangement uses TRBV19 and TRBJ2-5; D is perhaps TRBD2 (5 bases). CDR1 and CDR2 (germline): LNHDA, SQIVND (reference sequence). V lost 4 bases to trimming and J lost 1 base, with 13 bases between them. The CDR3 length is 15 residues.

This clonotype was counted many times. The V and J genes are TRBV5-1 and TRBJ2-7; 11 positions match TRBD1. The CDR3 totals 15 residues. V lost 0 bases, J lost 5 bases, and 4 bases stayed unmatched. CDR1 SGHRS and CDR2 YFSETQ come from the germline V gene. CDR3 amino acids: CASSLAWTGGDEQYF. The CDR3 nucleotides read TGCGCCAGCAGCTTGGCGTGGACAGGGGGCGACGAGCAGTACTTC.

In its sample, this clonotype was seen many times. This sequence joins TRBV10-3 and TRBJ2-7; D not certain. V lost 3 bases and J lost 3, with 9 bases in between. The CDR3 is 13 amino acids. Per germline, CDR1 ENHRY and CDR2 SYGVKD. CDR3 in amino acids: CAISDPTDYEQYF. In DNA form, the CDR3 reads TGTGCCATCAGTGACCCCACGGACTACGAGCAGTACTTC.

This clonotype was recorded at least ten times. The V and J genes are TRBV7-2 and TRBJ2-3, with 12 bases matching TRBD2. V shed 4 bases and J 1 base; nucleotides not matched to a gene: 12. Germline CDR1 is SGHTA and CDR2 is FQGNSA. The CDR3 spans 19 residues. In nucleotides, the CDR3 is TGTGCCAGCAGCTCCATTGTCTCTAGCGGGGGGGTGCGCACAGATACGCAGTATTTT. Protein: CASSSIVSSGGVRTDTQYF.

This clonotype was found many times. The chain uses TRBV20-1 and TRBJ1-5; D unclear. Deletions cut 3 bases from V and 1 base from J, with 13 bases between. CDR1 and CDR2 (germline): DFQATT, SNEGSKA (reference sequence). The CDR3 length is 15 residues. The chain's CDR3 is CSARVPGQSNQPQHF. In DNA, the CDR3 is TGCAGTGCTAGGGTTCCGGGCCAGAGCAATCAGCCCCAGCATTTT.

The sample holds many counts of this clonotype. The genes are TRBV20-1 and TRBJ2-1, with D hard to call. With 2 bases removed from V and 6 bases from J, the gap between germline ends came to 14 bases. Germline CDR1 DFQATT, CDR2 SNEGSKA (reference sequence). The CDR3 consists of 14 residues. The CDR3 bases are TGCAGTGCTAGACCCACCCGGATCGGCAATGAGCAGTTCTTC. This codes for CSARPTRIGNEQFF.

This clonotype was seen at least ten times. The rearrangement uses TRBV4-2 and TRBJ2-3; TRBD2 matches 12 bases. Germline values: CDR1 LGHNA, CDR2 YNFKEQ. Trimming took 3 bases from V and 9 from J; bases not matched to a gene: 7. This CDR3 has 15 amino acids. CDR3 sequence (DNA): TGTGCCAGCAGCCAGGCCGGGACTAGCGGGTTGACGCAGTATTTT. Amino acid sequence: CASSQAGTSGLTQYF.

This clonotype was found a few times. Being one base from a much bigger clone, this may be a read error. In this CDR3 the conserved last residue, phenylalanine or tryptophan, is missing, so a read error is likely. CDR3 bases: TGTGCCAGCAGGGGGGTTAGCTCCTACAATGAGCAGTTCTGC. It translates to CASRGVSSYNEQFC. The V and J genes are TRBV4-2 and TRBJ2-1; perhaps D is TRBD1 or TRBD2 (5 bases each). The CDR3 is 14 residues long. V lost 6 bases and J lost 0, with 9 bases in between. Germline loops: CDR1 LGHNA, CDR2 YNFKEQ.